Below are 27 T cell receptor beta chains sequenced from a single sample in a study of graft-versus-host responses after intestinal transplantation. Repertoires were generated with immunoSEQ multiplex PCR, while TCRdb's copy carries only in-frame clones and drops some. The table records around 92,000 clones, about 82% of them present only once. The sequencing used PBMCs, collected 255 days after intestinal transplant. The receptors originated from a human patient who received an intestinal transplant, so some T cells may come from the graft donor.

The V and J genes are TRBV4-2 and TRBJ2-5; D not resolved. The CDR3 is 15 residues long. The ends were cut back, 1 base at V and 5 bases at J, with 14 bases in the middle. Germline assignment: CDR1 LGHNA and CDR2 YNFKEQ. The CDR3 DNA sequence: TGTGCCAGCAGCCAAGGAGCCTTGGCCGTGGAGACCCAGTACTTC. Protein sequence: CASSQGALAVETQYF.

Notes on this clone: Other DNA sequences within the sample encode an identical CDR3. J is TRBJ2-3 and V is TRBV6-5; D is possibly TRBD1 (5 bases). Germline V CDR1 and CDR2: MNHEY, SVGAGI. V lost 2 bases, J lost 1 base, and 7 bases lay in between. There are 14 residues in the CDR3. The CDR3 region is CASSYRGGTDTQYF. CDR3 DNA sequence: TGTGCCAGCAGTTACAGGGGTGGCACAGATACGCAGTATTTT.

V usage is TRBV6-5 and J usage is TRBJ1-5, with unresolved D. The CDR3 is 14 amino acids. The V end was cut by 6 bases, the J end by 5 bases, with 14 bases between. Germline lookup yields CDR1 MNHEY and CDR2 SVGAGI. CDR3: CASSLDWSYQPQHF. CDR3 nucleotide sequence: TGTGCCAGCAGCCTCGACTGGAGCTATCAGCCCCAGCATTTT.

For the CDR3, the DNA is TGTGCCAGCAGTTTTGGGGGTCTGAGCACCGGGGAGCTGTTTTTT. It translates to CASSFGGLSTGELFF. This sequence joins TRBV28 and TRBJ2-2; D is tentatively TRBD1 or TRBD2 (5 bases each). Trimming cost V 3 bases and J 4 bases, with 12 bases left between them. Germline V CDR1 and CDR2: MDHEN, SYDVKM. The length of the CDR3 is 15 residues.

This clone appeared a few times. The CDR3 nucleotides read TGTGCCAGCAGTGGGGGCGCTGGGGCCAACGTCCTGACTTTC. This sequence encodes CASSGGAGANVLTF. The chain joins TRBV6-4 to TRBJ2-6; D is perhaps TRBD1 (5 bases). V was shortened by 4 bases and J by 2 bases, with 6 bases between the two germline ends. The germline V gene has CDR1 MRHNA and CDR2 SNTAGT. The CDR3 length is 14 residues.

CDR3 sequence reads: CASGASPTQYF. DNA for the CDR3: TGTGCCAGTGGGGCGAGCCCGACCCAGTACTTC. The rearrangement uses TRBV19 and TRBJ2-5, with D perhaps matching TRBD1 (5 bases). This CDR3 contains 11 residues. Germline V lookup: CDR1 LNHDA, CDR2 SQIVND (reference sequence). The germline V and J ends were trimmed by 8 bases and 7 bases, with 11 bases remaining between them.

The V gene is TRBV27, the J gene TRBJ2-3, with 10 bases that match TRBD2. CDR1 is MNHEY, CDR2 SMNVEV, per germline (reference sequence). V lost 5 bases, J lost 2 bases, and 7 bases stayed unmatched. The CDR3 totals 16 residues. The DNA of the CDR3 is TGTGCCAGCAGTGCGCTAGCGGGGGACCCCACAGATACGCAGTATTTT. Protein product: CASSALAGDPTDTQYF.

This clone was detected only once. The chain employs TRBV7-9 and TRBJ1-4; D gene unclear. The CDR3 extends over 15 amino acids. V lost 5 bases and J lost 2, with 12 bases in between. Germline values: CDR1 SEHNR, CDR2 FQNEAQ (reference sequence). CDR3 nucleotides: TGTGCCAGCAGCCCCAATACGGGGACTAATGAAAAACTGTTTTTT. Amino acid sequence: CASSPNTGTNEKLFF.

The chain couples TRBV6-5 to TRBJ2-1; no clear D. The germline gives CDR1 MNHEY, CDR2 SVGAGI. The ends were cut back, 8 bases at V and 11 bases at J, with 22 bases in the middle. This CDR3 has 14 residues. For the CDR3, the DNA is TGTGCCAGCTGGAGAGCCTTAGGATCAATGAAGCAGTTCTTC. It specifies CASWRALGSMKQFF.

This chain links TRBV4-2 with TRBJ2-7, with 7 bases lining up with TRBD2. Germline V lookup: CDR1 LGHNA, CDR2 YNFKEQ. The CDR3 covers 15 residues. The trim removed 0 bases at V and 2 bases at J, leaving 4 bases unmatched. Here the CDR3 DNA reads TGTGCCAGCAGCCAAGACTGGCGGGGGACCTACGAGCAGTACTTC. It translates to CASSQDWRGTYEQYF.

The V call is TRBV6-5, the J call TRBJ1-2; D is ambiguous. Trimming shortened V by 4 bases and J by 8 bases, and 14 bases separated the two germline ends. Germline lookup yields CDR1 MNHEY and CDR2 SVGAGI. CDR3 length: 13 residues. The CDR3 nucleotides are TGTGCCAGCAGTTTTGGAAGAGGGAACGGCTACACCTTC. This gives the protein CASSFGRGNGYTF.

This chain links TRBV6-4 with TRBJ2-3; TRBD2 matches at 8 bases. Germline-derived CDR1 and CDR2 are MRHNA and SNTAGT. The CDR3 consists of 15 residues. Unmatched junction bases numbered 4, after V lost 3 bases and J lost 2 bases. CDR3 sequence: CASSEGAGDTDTQYF. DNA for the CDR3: TGTGCCAGCAGTGAAGGAGCGGGGGACACAGATACGCAGTATTTT.

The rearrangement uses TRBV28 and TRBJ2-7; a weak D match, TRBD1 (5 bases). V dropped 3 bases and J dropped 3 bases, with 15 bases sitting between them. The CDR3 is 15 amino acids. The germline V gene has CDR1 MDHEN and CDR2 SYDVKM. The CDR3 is CASSLLGHHLYEQYF. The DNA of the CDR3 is TGTGCCAGCAGTTTGTTAGGACACCACCTCTACGAGCAGTACTTC.

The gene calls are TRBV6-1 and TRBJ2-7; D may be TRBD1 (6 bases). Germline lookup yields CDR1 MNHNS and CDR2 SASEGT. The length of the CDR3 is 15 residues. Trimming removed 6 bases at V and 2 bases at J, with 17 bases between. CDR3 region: CASRPSTGFPYEQYF. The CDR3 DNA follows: TGTGCCAGCAGACCGAGTACAGGGTTTCCCTACGAGCAGTACTTC.

CDR3 protein: CASSLQGSTNTEAFF. The CDR3 region has the DNA TGTGCCAGCAGCTTGCAGGGGAGCACGAACACTGAAGCTTTCTTT. V is TRBV5-4 and J is TRBJ1-1; D is possibly TRBD1 (6 bases). The CDR3 sequence is 15 residues long. Per the germline V gene, CDR1 is SGHNT and CDR2 is YYREEE (reference sequence). The V and J ends lost 1 base and 1 base respectively, with 11 bases between them. Full variable domain (outside the CDR3, taken from reference TRBV5-4 and TRBJ1-1): ETGVTQSPTHLIKTRGQQVTLRCSSQSGHNTVSWYQQALGQGPQFIFQYYREEENGRGNFPPRFSGLQFPNYSSELNVNALELDDSALYLCASSLQGSTNTEAFFGQGTRLTVV.

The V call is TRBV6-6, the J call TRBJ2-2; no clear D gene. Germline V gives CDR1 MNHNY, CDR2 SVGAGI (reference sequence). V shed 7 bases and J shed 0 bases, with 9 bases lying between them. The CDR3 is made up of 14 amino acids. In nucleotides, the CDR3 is TGTGCCAGCAATGGCAAGCCGAACACCGGGGAGCTGTTTTTT. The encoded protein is CASNGKPNTGELFF.

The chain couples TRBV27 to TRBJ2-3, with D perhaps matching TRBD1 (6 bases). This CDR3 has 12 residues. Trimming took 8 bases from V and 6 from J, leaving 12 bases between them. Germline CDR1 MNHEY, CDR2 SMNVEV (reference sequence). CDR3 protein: CASYRAGDTQYF. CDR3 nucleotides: TGTGCCAGCTACAGGGCTGGGGATACGCAGTATTTT.

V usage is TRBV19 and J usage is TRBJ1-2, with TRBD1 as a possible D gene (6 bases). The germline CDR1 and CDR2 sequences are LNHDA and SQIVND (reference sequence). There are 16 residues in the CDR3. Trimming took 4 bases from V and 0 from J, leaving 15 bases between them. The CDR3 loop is CASSTRTETSNYGYTF. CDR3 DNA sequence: TGTGCCAGTAGTACCCGGACAGAAACCTCTAACTATGGCTACACCTTC.

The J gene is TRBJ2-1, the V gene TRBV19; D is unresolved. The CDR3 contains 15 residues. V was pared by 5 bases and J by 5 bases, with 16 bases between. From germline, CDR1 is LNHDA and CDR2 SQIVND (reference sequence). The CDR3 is CASSPARSLDNEQFF. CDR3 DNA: TGTGCCAGTAGTCCGGCGAGAAGTCTAGACAATGAGCAGTTCTTC.

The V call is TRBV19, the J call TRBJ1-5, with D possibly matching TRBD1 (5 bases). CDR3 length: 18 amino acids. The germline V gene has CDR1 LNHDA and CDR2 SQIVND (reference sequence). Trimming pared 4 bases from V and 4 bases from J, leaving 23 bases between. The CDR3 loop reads CASSTPARHDRGNQPQHF. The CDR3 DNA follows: TGTGCCAGTAGTACCCCCGCCCGACACGACCGGGGGAATCAGCCCCAGCATTTT.

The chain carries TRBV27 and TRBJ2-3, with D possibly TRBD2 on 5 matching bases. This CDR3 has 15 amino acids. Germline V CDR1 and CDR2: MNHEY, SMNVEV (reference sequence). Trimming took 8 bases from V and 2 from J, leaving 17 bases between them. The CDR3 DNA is TGTGCCAGCTTCTCGGGTGGGAGTTACACAGATACGCAGTATTTT. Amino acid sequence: CASFSGGSYTDTQYF.

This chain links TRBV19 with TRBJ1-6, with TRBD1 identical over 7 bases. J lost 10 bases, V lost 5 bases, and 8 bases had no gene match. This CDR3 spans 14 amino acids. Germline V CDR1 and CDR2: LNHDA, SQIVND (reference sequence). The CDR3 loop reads CASSAQGQSSPLHF. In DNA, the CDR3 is TGTGCCAGTAGTGCACAGGGACAGAGCTCACCCCTCCACTTT.

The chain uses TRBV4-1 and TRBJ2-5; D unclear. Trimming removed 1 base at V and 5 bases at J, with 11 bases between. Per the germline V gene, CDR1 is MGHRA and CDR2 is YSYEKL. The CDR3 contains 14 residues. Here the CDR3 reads CASSQVGPEETQYF. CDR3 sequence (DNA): TGCGCCAGCAGCCAAGTTGGCCCGGAGGAGACCCAGTACTTC.

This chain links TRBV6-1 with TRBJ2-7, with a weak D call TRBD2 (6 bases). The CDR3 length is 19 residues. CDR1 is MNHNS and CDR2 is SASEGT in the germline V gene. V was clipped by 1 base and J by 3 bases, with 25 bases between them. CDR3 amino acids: CASSEVGGGGIGGFYEQYF. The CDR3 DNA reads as TGTGCCAGCAGTGAAGTCGGAGGAGGCGGGATCGGGGGTTTCTACGAGCAGTACTTC.

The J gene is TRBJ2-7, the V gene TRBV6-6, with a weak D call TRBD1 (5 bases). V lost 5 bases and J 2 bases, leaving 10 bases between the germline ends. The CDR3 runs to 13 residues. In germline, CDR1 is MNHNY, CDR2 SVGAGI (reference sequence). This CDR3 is CASSGQEPYEQYV. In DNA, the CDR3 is TGTGCCAGCAGTGGACAAGAACCCTACGAGCAGTACGTC.

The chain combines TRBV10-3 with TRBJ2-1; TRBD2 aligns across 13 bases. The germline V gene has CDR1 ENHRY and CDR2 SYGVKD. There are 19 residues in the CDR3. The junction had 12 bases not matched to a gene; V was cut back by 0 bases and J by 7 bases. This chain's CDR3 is CAISESRETSGRAWNEQFF. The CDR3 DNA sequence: TGTGCCATCAGTGAGTCTCGGGAAACTAGCGGGAGGGCCTGGAATGAGCAGTTCTTC.

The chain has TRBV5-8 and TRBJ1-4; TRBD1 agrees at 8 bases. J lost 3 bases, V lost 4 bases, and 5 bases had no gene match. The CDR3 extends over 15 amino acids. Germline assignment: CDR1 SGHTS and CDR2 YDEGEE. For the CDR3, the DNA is TGTGCCAGCAGCCGGACAGGGTATCCTAATGAAAAACTGTTTTTT. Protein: CASSRTGYPNEKLFF.